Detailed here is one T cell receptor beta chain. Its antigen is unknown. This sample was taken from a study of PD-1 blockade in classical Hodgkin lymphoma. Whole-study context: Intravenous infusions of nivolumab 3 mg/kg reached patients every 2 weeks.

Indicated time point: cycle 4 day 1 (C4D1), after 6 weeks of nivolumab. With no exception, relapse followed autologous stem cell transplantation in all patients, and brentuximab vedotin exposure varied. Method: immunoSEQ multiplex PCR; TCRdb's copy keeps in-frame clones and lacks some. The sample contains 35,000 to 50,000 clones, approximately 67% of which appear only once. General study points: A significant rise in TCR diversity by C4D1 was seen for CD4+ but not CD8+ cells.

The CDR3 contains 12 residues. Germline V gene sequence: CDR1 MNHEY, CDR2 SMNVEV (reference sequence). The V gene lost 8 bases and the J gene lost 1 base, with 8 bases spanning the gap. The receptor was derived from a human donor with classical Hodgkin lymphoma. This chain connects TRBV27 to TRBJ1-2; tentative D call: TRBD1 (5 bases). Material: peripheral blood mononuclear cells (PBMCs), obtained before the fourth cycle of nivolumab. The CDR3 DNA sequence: TGTGCCAGCTCCGGGGGTAACTATGGCTACACCTTC. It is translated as CASSGGNYGYTF.